Listed below are T cell receptor beta chains from one sample, sequenced in a study of blood T cell repertoires in COVID-19. The data were produced by immunoSEQ multiplex PCR, yet TCRdb's version contains in-frame clones alone and is incomplete. This sample has more than 90,000 clones, with roughly four fifths found just once. Sequencing input: peripheral blood. Source of these receptors: a middle-aged man with acute or convalescent COVID-19. The CDR3 runs from the conserved cysteine through the conserved F or W. Each record gives: V gene, clone size, J gene, D gene, CDR3 DNA, CDR3 protein. The D gene is left open where the match is weak. Clone sizes are given selectively: once, few, many, or a class where the clone is expanded.

V: TRBV19; size: once; J: TRBJ2-7; D: TRBD2; DNA: TGTGCCAGTAGTATTCAAGCGGGGGGTACCTACGAGCAGTACTTC; CDR3: CASSIQAGGTYEQYF
V: TRBV7-3; size: NA; J: TRBJ2-1; D: TRBD2; DNA: TGTGCCAGCAGCTTTAATAGCGGGAGTAGATATTCCAATGAGCAGTTCTTC; CDR3: CASSFNSGSRYSNEQFF
V: TRBV5-1; size: NA; J: TRBJ2-5; D: TRBD1; DNA: TGCGCCACCTCAGGGGGCGGCCTGTACCAAGAGACCCAGTACTTC; CDR3: CATSGGGLYQETQYF
V: TRBV18; size: NA; J: TRBJ1-1; D: NA; DNA: TGTGCCAGCTCAGTTGGGTACGAGGGAAAGACTGAAGCTTTCTTT; CDR3: CASSVGYEGKTEAFF
V: TRBV24-1; size: NA; J: TRBJ1-4; D: TRBD1; DNA: TGTGCCACCAGTGATCCTATCGGGGACAGAGAAAATGAAAAACTGTTTTTT; CDR3: CATSDPIGDRENEKLFF
V: TRBV5-8; size: few; J: TRBJ2-3; D: NA; DNA: TGTGCCAGCAGCTCCGACAGAGGTACGCAGTATTTT; CDR3: CASSSDRGTQYF
V: TRBV19; size: NA; J: TRBJ2-2; D: TRBD2; DNA: TGTGCCAGTAGTATGAGTAGCGGGAGTAATGTTGGCGGGGAGCTGTTTTTT; CDR3: CASSMSSGSNVGGELFF
V: TRBV5-1; size: NA; J: TRBJ1-1; D: NA; DNA: TGCGCCAGCAGCCAAATGTCCAGGGAAACTGAAGCTTTCTTT; CDR3: CASSQMSRETEAFF
V: TRBV27; size: NA; J: TRBJ2-3; D: TRBD1; DNA: TGTGCCAGCTCGACAGGGGTCCCAGATACGCAGTATTTT; CDR3: CASSTGVPDTQYF
V: TRBV7-9; size: NA; J: TRBJ2-5; D: TRBD1; DNA: TGTGCCAGCAGCCCTCGGACAGGGGAAGAGACCCAGTACTTC; CDR3: CASSPRTGEETQYF
V: TRBV2; size: NA; J: TRBJ2-7; D: NA; DNA: TGTGCCAGCAGTAGTGATAGCGAATACGAGCAGTACTTC; CDR3: CASSSDSEYEQYF
V: TRBV4-1; size: NA; J: TRBJ1-1; D: TRBD1; DNA: TGCGCCAGCAGCCAGGAGGGACAGGGTATATCTGAAGCTTTCTTT; CDR3: CASSQEGQGISEAFF
V: TRBV5-1; size: NA; J: TRBJ2-1; D: NA; DNA: TGCGCCAGCAGCTTGGCGACTCCCCCTGAGCAGTTCTTC; CDR3: CASSLATPPEQFF
V: TRBV19; size: NA; J: TRBJ2-3; D: NA; DNA: TGTGCCAGTAGTTGGGGCTATACGCAGTATTTT; CDR3: CASSWGYTQYF
V: TRBV7-9; size: NA; J: TRBJ2-1; D: NA; DNA: TGTGCCAGCACCCAAAGAGTGGGAGGCGGGCCCTACAATGAGCAGTTCTTC; CDR3: CASTQRVGGGPYNEQFF
V: TRBV18; size: NA; J: TRBJ1-6; D: NA; DNA: TGTGCCAGCTCCCGAAACCCGGAGGGCACTTCACCCCTCCACTTT; CDR3: CASSRNPEGTSPLHF
V: TRBV7-9; size: once; J: TRBJ2-3; D: TRBD2; DNA: TGTGCCAGCAGCGCACCTCCCGGGACTAGATGGCGCACAGATACGCAGTATTTT; CDR3: CASSAPPGTRWRTDTQYF
V: TRBV24-1; size: few; J: TRBJ2-3; D: NA; DNA: TGTGCCACCAGTGATCCACGGGATTTCACAGATACGCAGTATTTT; CDR3: CATSDPRDFTDTQYF
V: TRBV5-4; size: many; J: TRBJ1-2; D: NA; DNA: TGTGCCAGCAGCTGGGCGGAGGGGTTGTTGGTGTATGGCTACACCTTC; CDR3: CASSWAEGLLVYGYTF
V: TRBV19; size: NA; J: TRBJ1-2; D: NA; DNA: TGTGCCAGTGCTTCGCCGGGTTCTAACTATGGCTACACCTTC; CDR3: CASASPGSNYGYTF
V: TRBV28; size: NA; J: TRBJ2-5; D: TRBD1; DNA: TGTGCCAGCAGTTCGAGGGGGGGGACAGGGCCAGAGACCCAGTACTTC; CDR3: CASSSRGGTGPETQYF
V: TRBV28; size: NA; J: TRBJ1-5; D: NA; DNA: TGTGCCAGCAGTTTCCCGGACGGAGGGAATCAGCCCCAGCATTTT; CDR3: CASSFPDGGNQPQHF
V: TRBV4-1; size: NA; J: TRBJ1-1; D: NA; DNA: TGCGCCAGCAGCCCGCCAACAGGGTTCACTGAAGCTTTCTTT; CDR3: CASSPPTGFTEAFF
V: TRBV28; size: NA; J: TRBJ1-6; D: NA; DNA: TGTGCCAGCACCTCGGGACAAGATAATTCACCCCTCCACTTT; CDR3: CASTSGQDNSPLHF
V: TRBV4-2; size: NA; J: TRBJ2-7; D: TRBD2; DNA: TGTGCCAGCAGCTCCCTGGGCGGGGGGGAACCCTACGAGCAGTACTTC; CDR3: CASSSLGGGEPYEQYF
V: TRBV29-1; size: NA; J: TRBJ1-2; D: NA; DNA: TGCAGCGTTGAGGGCCAGGCCCTATCCCATGGCTACACCTTC; CDR3: CSVEGQALSHGYTF
V: TRBV7-9; size: NA; J: TRBJ1-1; D: TRBD1; DNA: TGTGCCAGCAGCCCGCGACAGGGGGCAAGAGACACTGAAGCTTTCTTT; CDR3: CASSPRQGARDTEAFF
V: TRBV7-9; size: NA; J: TRBJ2-1; D: TRBD2; DNA: TGTGCCAGCAGCTCCCAAAGCGGGGCCCCTTCGGATGAGCAGTTCTTC; CDR3: CASSSQSGAPSDEQFF
V: TRBV11-1; size: NA; J: TRBJ2-4; D: TRBD1; DNA: TGTGCCAGCAGCCCGGGGACAGGGGACATTCAGTACTTC; CDR3: CASSPGTGDIQYF
V: TRBV19; size: NA; J: TRBJ1-4; D: NA; DNA: TGTGCCAGTAACTCCCCCCGACAGGCAACTAATGAAAAACTGTTTTTT; CDR3: CASNSPRQATNEKLFF
V: TRBV6-5; size: NA; J: TRBJ2-1; D: TRBD2; DNA: TGTGCCAGCACCGCGGGGCGGGAGGGCGGTGAGCAGTTCTTC; CDR3: CASTAGREGGEQFF
V: TRBV6-1; size: NA; J: TRBJ1-4; D: TRBD1; DNA: TGTGCCAGCAGTGAAAGGACAGGTCTGGGAGGTGAAAAACTGTTTTTT; CDR3: CASSERTGLGGEKLFF
V: TRBV9; size: once; J: TRBJ2-2; D: NA; DNA: TGTGCCAGCAGCGTAGCCGGGAGCACCGGGGAGCTGTTTTTT; CDR3: CASSVAGSTGELFF
V: TRBV3-1/TRBV3-2; size: NA; J: TRBJ2-3; D: NA; DNA: TGTGCCAGCAGTCCGACTTCAACTAGCACAGATACGCAGTATTTT; CDR3: CASSPTSTSTDTQYF
V: TRBV7-9; size: NA; J: TRBJ1-1; D: NA; DNA: TGTGCCAGCAGCTTCGACACCGCCCTTATGAACACTGAAGCTTTCTTT; CDR3: CASSFDTALMNTEAFF
V: TRBV6-1; size: NA; J: TRBJ2-1; D: TRBD2; DNA: TGTGCCAGCAGTGAACGGGCGGGGGGCAATGAGCAGTTCTTC; CDR3: CASSERAGGNEQFF
V: TRBV6-5; size: once; J: TRBJ2-3; D: NA; DNA: TGTGCCAGCAGTTACTCTAGTAGCCCAGATACGCAGTATTTT; CDR3: CASSYSSSPDTQYF
V: TRBV11-3; size: few; J: TRBJ2-1; D: NA; DNA: TGTGCCAGCAGCTTTTCCCGGGGTGAGCAGTTCTTC; CDR3: CASSFSRGEQFF
V: TRBV6-5; size: NA; J: TRBJ1-5; D: NA; DNA: TGTGCCAGCATCCCGGGACACTCCGACAATCAGCCCCAGCATTTT; CDR3: CASIPGHSDNQPQHF
V: TRBV12-3/TRBV12-4; size: NA; J: TRBJ2-2; D: NA; DNA: TGTGCCAGCAGTGATATACAATCCGGGGAGCTGTTTTTT; CDR3: CASSDIQSGELFF
V: TRBV5-1; size: NA; J: TRBJ1-6; D: NA; DNA: TGCGCCAGCAGCTTGGAGGTGGGAGGGAATTCACCCCTCCACTTT; CDR3: CASSLEVGGNSPLHF
V: TRBV6-1; size: NA; J: TRBJ1-3; D: NA; DNA: TGTGCCAGCAGTGAAGCGTTGGGACAACTCTCTGGAAACACCATATATTTT; CDR3: CASSEALGQLSGNTIYF
V: TRBV7-9; size: NA; J: TRBJ1-4; D: NA; DNA: TGTGCCACCCCCACCCCAGGGGAAAATGAAAAACTGTTTTTT; CDR3: CATPTPGENEKLFF
V: TRBV28; size: NA; J: TRBJ2-5; D: NA; DNA: TGTGCCAGCAGTGGAAACAGGGTACTGTTCCAAGAGACCCAGTACTTC; CDR3: CASSGNRVLFQETQYF
V: TRBV5-5; size: few; J: TRBJ1-2; D: TRBD1; DNA: TGTGCCAGCAGCTTGGCACAGGGGTCGGGTGGCTACACCTTC; CDR3: CASSLAQGSGGYTF
V: TRBV4-1; size: NA; J: TRBJ2-6; D: NA; DNA: TGCGCCAGCAGCCAAGACGCCGGCTCTGGGGCCAACGTCCTGACTTTC; CDR3: CASSQDAGSGANVLTF
V: TRBV18; size: NA; J: TRBJ1-1; D: TRBD1; DNA: TGTGCCAGCTCACTAACGTCCGGGACAGTGAACACTGAAGCTTTCTTT; CDR3: CASSLTSGTVNTEAFF
V: TRBV10-1; size: NA; J: TRBJ2-3; D: NA; DNA: TGCGCCAGCAGTGATAACAGGTTCACAGATACGCAGTATTTT; CDR3: CASSDNRFTDTQYF
V: TRBV15; size: NA; J: TRBJ1-6; D: NA; DNA: TGTGCCACCAGCAGTAGCGTTAATAATTCACCCCTCCACTTT; CDR3: CATSSSVNNSPLHF
V: TRBV10-3; size: NA; J: TRBJ1-6; D: NA; DNA: TGTGCCATCAGTGCCCCCGACAGGAATTCACCCCTCCACTTT; CDR3: CAISAPDRNSPLHF
V: TRBV11-2; size: NA; J: TRBJ1-2; D: TRBD1; DNA: TGTGCCAGCAGCTTAGTCCTTGGCAGGGGGAATGTCACCTTC; CDR3: CASSLVLGRGNVTF
V: TRBV6-5; size: NA; J: TRBJ2-7; D: NA; DNA: TGTGCCAGCAGTTACACGCTAGACTTAACCTACGAGCAGTACTTC; CDR3: CASSYTLDLTYEQYF
V: TRBV11-2; size: NA; J: TRBJ2-2; D: TRBD2; DNA: TGTGCCAGCAGCCCAGGAGGAGCGGGGAGCACCGGGGAGCTGTTTTTT; CDR3: CASSPGGAGSTGELFF
V: TRBV4-1; size: NA; J: TRBJ2-7; D: TRBD1; DNA: TGCGCCAGCAGCCCGGGACAGGGACAATACGAGCAGTACTTC; CDR3: CASSPGQGQYEQYF